Listed below are T cell receptor beta chains from one sample, sequenced in a study of beta chain features in type 1 diabetes. TCRdb keeps only in-frame clones here, not all; method: immunoSEQ multiplex PCR. The profile shows more than 150,000 clones, over 8.5% of them singletons. The sample taken for sequencing was central memory CD4+ T cells from blood. The receptors were sampled from a man in his late teens or twenties in good health. Each CDR3 is given with its conserved first and last residue. The D gene is left open where the match is weak. The listing skips clone size in some rows; elsewhere it reads once, few, many or a size class.

abundance,d_gene,j_gene,v_gene,CDR3nt,CDR3aa
NA,NA,TRBJ2-5,TRBV6-1,TGTGCCAGCAGTGAAGCGCGTTGGGCTAGAGAGACCCAGTACTTC,CASSEARWARETQYF
few,NA,TRBJ1-1,TRBV6-5,TGTGCCAGCAGTTACTCACCAGGGACTGAAGCTTTCTTT,CASSYSPGTEAFF
few,NA,TRBJ2-7,TRBV18,TGTGCCAGCTCACCAAGTGCAGGGAGGCCCTACGAGCAGTACTTC,CASSPSAGRPYEQYF
NA,NA,TRBJ2-5,TRBV5-1,TGCGCCAGCAGCTTGGCGTCCAGACACGGAGAGACCCAGTACTTC,CASSLASRHGETQYF
many,NA,TRBJ2-2,TRBV30,TGTGCCTGGAGTAGGGCAGGGAAGGGGACCGGGGAGCTGTTTTTT,CAWSRAGKGTGELFF
few,NA,TRBJ1-1,TRBV29-1,TGCAGCGTCACCACCTGGAACACTGAAGCTTTCTTT,CSVTTWNTEAFF
few,TRBD1,TRBJ1-5,TRBV19,TGTGCCAGTAGTCCTACCCGGACAGGGCTCAATCAGCCCCAGCATTTT,CASSPTRTGLNQPQHF
NA,TRBD1,TRBJ1-1,TRBV7-9,TGTGCCAGCAGCCGACAGGGGGGAAACACTGAAGCTTTCTTT,CASSRQGGNTEAFF
NA,NA,TRBJ2-1,TRBV7-2,TGTGCCAGCAGCCCCGACAGTGGGATTTATGAGCAGTTCTTC,CASSPDSGIYEQFF
few,TRBD1,TRBJ2-2,TRBV6-5,TGTGCCAGCAGTCTACAGGGGGCGCATCCCGGGGAGCTGTTTTTT,CASSLQGAHPGELFF
few,NA,TRBJ2-2,TRBV5-1,TGCGCCAGCAGCTTGGATAATTGGGAAACCGGGGAGCTGTTTTTT,CASSLDNWETGELFF
few,TRBD2,TRBJ2-1,TRBV7-2,TGTGCCAGCAGCTTAGAGGCGGGAGGGACCGTTGAGCAGTTCTTC,CASSLEAGGTVEQFF
NA,NA,TRBJ1-2,TRBV7-2,TGTGCCAGCAGCTGGGCACAGGGTAACTATGGCTACACCTTC,CASSWAQGNYGYTF
few,NA,TRBJ2-1,TRBV18,TGTGCCAGCTCACCGGGCCGGATAAACAACAATGAGCAGTTCTTC,CASSPGRINNNEQFF
few,NA,TRBJ2-4,TRBV2,TGTGCCAGCAGGACCGAGGAAGATTATCAGTACTTC,CASRTEEDYQYF
few,NA,TRBJ1-2,TRBV7-2,TGTGCCAGCAGCTCCAAACAGGGTGGGGACTATGGCTACACCTTC,CASSSKQGGDYGYTF
few,NA,TRBJ2-7,TRBV27,TGTGCCAGCAGTTCGACAGGAGGGGGTATCTACGAGCAGTACTTC,CASSSTGGGIYEQYF